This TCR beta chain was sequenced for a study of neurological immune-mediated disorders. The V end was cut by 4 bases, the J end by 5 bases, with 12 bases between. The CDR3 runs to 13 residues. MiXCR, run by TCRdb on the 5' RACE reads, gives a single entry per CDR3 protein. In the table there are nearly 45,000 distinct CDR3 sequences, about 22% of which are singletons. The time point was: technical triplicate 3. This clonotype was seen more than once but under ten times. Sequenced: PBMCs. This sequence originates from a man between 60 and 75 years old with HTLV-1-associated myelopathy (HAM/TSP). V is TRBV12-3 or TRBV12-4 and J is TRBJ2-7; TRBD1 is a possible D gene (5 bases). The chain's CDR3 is CASSSSGWNEQYF. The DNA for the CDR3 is TGTGCCAGCAGTTCGTCAGGGTGGAACGAGCAGTACTTC.